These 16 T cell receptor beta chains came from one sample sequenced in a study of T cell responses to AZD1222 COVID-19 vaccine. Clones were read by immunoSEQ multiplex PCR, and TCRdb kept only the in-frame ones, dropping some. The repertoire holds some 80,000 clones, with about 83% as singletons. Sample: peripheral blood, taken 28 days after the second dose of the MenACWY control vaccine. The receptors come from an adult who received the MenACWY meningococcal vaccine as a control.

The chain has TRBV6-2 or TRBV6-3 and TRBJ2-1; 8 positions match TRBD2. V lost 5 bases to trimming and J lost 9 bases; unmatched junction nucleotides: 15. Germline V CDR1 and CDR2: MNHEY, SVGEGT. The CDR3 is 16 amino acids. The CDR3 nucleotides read TGTGCCAGCAGTCCCGAGCGGGAGACGACCCAGGGTGAGCAGTTCTTC. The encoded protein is CASSPERETTQGEQFF.

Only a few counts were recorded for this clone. CDR3 sequence (DNA): TGTGCCAGTAGTATGGGACTCAATCAGCCCCAGCATTTT. Protein: CASSMGLNQPQHF. This chain uses TRBV19 with TRBJ1-5, with D perhaps matching TRBD1 (5 bases). CDR3 size: 13 residues. The V end was cut by 3 bases, the J end by 3 bases, with 6 bases between. CDR1 and CDR2 (germline): LNHDA, SQIVND (reference sequence). The complete variable domain, with remaining parts taken from reference TRBV19 and TRBJ1-5, reads DGGITQSPKYLFRKEGQNVTLSCEQNLNHDAMYWYRQDPGQGLRLIYYSQIVNDFQKGDIAEGYSVSREKKESFPLTVTSAQKNPTAFYLCASSMGLNQPQHFGDGTRLSIL.

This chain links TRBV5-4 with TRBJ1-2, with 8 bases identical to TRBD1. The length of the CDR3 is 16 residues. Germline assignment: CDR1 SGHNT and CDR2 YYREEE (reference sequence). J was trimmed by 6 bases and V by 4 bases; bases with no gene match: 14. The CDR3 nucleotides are TGTGCCAGCAGCACGCCCGGGGTTTCAGGGGGCAATGGCTACACCTTC. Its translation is CASSTPGVSGGNGYTF.

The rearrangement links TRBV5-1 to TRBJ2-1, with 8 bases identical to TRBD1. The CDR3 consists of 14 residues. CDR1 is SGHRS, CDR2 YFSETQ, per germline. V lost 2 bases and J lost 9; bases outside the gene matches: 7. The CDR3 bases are TGCGCCAGCAGCTTACGACAGGGGATCAGTGAGCAGTTCTTC. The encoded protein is CASSLRQGISEQFF.

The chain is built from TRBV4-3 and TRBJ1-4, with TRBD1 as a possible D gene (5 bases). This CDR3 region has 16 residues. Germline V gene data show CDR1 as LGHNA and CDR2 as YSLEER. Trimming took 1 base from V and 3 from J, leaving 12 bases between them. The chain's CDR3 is CASSQGSGSPNEKLFF. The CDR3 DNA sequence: TGCGCCAGCAGCCAAGGCTCAGGGAGCCCTAATGAAAAACTGTTTTTT.

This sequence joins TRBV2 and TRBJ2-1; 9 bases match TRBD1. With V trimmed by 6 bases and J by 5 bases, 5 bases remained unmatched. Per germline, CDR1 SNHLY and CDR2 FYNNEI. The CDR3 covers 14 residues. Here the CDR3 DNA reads TGTGCCAGCAGACAGGGGGCGATCCACAATGAGCAGTTCTTC. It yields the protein CASRQGAIHNEQFF. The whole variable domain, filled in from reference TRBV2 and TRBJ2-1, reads EPEVTQTPSHQVTQMGQEVILRCVPISNHLYFYWYRQILGQKVEFLVSFYNNEISEKSEIFDDQFSVERPDGSNFTLKIRSTKLEDSAMYFCASRQGAIHNEQFFGPGTRLTVL.

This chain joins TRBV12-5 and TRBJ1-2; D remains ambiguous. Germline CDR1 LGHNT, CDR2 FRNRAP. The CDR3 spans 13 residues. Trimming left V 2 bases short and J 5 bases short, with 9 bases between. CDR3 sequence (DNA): TGTGCTAGTGGTTTGACAGCTTCTTATGGCTACACCTTC. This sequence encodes CASGLTASYGYTF. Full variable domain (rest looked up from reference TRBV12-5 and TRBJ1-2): DARVTQTPRHKVTEMGQEVTMRCQPILGHNTVFWYRQTMMQGLELLAYFRNRAPLDDSGMPKDRFSAEMPDATLATLKIQPSEPRDSAVYFCASGLTASYGYTFGSGTRLTVV.

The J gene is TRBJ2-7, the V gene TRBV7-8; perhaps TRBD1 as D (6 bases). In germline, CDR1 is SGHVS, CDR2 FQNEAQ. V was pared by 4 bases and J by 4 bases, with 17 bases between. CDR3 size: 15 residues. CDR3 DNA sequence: TGTGCCAGCAGCTCACGACAGGCCTTGGGTTACGAGCAGTACTTC. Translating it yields CASSSRQALGYEQYF.

CDR3 nucleotides: TGTGCCAGCACTTTCGACAGGGAGGGCAGGGAAAAACTGTTTTTT. Protein sequence: CASTFDREGREKLFF. This chain links TRBV28 with TRBJ1-4, with TRBD1 matching over 7 bases. The germline gives CDR1 MDHEN, CDR2 SYDVKM. This CDR3 region has 15 residues. Germline trimming cut 7 bases from V and 8 bases from J; bases unmatched to any gene: 13.

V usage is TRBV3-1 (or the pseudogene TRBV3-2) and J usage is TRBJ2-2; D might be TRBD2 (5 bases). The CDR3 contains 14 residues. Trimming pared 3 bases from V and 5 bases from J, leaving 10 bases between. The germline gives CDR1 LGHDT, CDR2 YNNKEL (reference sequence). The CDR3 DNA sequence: TGTGCCAGCAGCCATACTTGGGAGACCGGGGAGCTGTTTTTT. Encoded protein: CASSHTWETGELFF.

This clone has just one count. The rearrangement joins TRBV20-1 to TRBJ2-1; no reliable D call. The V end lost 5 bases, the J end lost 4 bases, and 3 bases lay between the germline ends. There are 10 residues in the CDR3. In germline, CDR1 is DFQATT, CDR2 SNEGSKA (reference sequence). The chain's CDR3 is CSAVYNEQFF. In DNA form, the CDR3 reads TGCAGTGCTGTATACAATGAGCAGTTCTTC.

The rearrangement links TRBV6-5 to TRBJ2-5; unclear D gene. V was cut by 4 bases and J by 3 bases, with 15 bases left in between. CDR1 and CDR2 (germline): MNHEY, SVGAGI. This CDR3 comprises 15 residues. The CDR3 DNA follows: TGTGCCAGCAGTTTCCGCGTCGGATCCGAAGAGACCCAGTACTTC. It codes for CASSFRVGSEETQYF.

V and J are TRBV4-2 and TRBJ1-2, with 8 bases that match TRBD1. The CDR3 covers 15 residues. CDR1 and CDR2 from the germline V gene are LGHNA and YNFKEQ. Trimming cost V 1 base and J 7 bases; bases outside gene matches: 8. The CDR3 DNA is TGTGCCAGCAGCCAAGTCGACAGGGGATTGCGTGGCTACACCTTC. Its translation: CASSQVDRGLRGYTF.

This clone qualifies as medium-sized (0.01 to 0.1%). The CDR3: CASSPYRVDEQFF. The CDR3 coding sequence is TGTGCCAGCAGCCCCTACAGGGTCGATGAGCAGTTCTTC. The chain recombines TRBV4-2 with TRBJ2-1, with D possibly being TRBD1 (6 bases). The CDR3 spans 13 residues. Per germline, CDR1 LGHNA and CDR2 YNFKEQ. The V gene lost 4 bases and the J gene lost 8 bases, with 12 bases spanning the gap.

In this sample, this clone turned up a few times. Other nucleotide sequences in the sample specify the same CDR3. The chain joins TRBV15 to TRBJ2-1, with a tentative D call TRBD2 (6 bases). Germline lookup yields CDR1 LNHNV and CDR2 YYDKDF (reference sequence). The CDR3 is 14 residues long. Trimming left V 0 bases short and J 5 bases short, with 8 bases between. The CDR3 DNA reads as TGTGCCACCAGCAGAGATGGGGGGAACAATGAGCAGTTCTTC. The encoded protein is CATSRDGGNNEQFF.

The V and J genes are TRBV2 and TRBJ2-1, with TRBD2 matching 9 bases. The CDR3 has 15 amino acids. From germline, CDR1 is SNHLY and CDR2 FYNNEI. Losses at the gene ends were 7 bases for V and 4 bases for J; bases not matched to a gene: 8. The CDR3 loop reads CASTPRAGGYNEQFF. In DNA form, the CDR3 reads TGTGCCAGCACCCCCCGGGCGGGGGGGTACAATGAGCAGTTCTTC.